This T cell receptor beta chain was recovered during a study of blood T cell repertoires in COVID-19. Background on the study: COVID-19 samples, acute and convalescent, were from the United States, Italy and Spain. Sample material is recorded as cDNA or gDNA derived from T cells, B-cell-depleted T cells, or PBMCs.

Germline V lookup: CDR1 SGHDT, CDR2 YYEEEE. The length of the CDR3 is 14 residues. Trimming cost V 5 bases and J 0 bases; bases outside gene matches: 5. Profiled with immunoSEQ multiplex PCR; TCRdb holds only in-frame clones, not every one. Of 25,000 to 35,000 clones in the sample, over 75% were seen once. Followed longitudinally, the Seattle patients had been enrolled during active infection. The sequencing sample was made of peripheral blood. This sequence was found in a man in his fifties or sixties with COVID-19, enrolled during active disease. The chain is built from TRBV5-6 and TRBJ2-7; 7 nucleotides line up with TRBD2. This CDR3 is CASRSGTYSYEQYF. As DNA, the CDR3 is TGTGCCAGCAGGAGCGGGACCTACTCCTACGAGCAGTACTTC.